This T cell receptor beta chain came from a study of T-cell memory formation after mild COVID-19. Notes on the study in general: Day 15 to 85 contractors were CD4/CD8 balanced; later expanders leaned CD4+. The study detected some responding clones in pre-infection memory, suggesting cross-reactive memory joined.

CDR3 length equals 13 residues. Germline V CDR1 and CDR2: SQVTM, ANQGSEA. V lost 7 bases to trimming and J lost 0 bases, with 11 bases between them. This clonotype was picked up a small number of times. Its antigen is still unknown. A single record per CDR3 protein comes from TCRdb applying MiXCR to the 5' RACE reads. The table shows over 400,000 distinct CDR3 sequences, with under 25% occurring only once. This sequence joins TRBV29-1 and TRBJ2-3; a possible D gene is TRBD1 (5 bases). This clonotype was sampled from an adult woman who had mild COVID-19 (a few samples of this study predate the infection). Cell type and time point are not known. Sequenced sample: PBMCs or a T cell subset sorted from them (not recorded which). The DNA for the CDR3 is TGCAGCGCCCAAGACAGCAGCACAGATACGCAGTATTTT. This codes for CSAQDSSTDTQYF.